A single sample gave rise to the 19 T cell receptor beta chains below, sequenced in a study of shared clonotypes between healthy human individuals (dated by TCRdb to 2020 to 2022). The library was generated by the immunoSEQ multiplex PCR assay. As stored in TCRdb, this immuneACCESS dataset retains in-frame rearrangements with V and J assigned. A fraction of the clones does not appear; measured against another copy, unresolved V genes explain less than half of the discrepancy, and the remainder lacks a known reason. The sample contains about 2 million clones, about 95% of them found a single time. The top ten clones comprise 0.85% to 1.2% of the sample. For the CD8 naive samples, CD45RO-negative cells were positively selected for CCR7, yielding a CD45RA+CCR7+ population from which TemRA cells were excluded. Material for sequencing was naive CD8+ T cells sorted from blood. The cell subset or site label here, explained by the study, means: CD45RA+CCR7+. These receptors all stem from a man between 18 and 35 years old in good health.

The chain recombines TRBV28 with TRBJ1-1; tentatively, D is TRBD1 (5 bases). The V and J ends lost 3 bases and 0 bases respectively, with 11 bases between them. The germline CDR1 and CDR2 sequences are MDHEN and SYDVKM. The CDR3 has 15 amino acids. The CDR3 protein is CASSFRGLMNTEAFF. The CDR3 DNA follows: TGTGCCAGCAGTTTTAGGGGTTTGATGAACACTGAAGCTTTCTTT.

Concerning this clone: Within the sample, other DNA sequences also encode this same CDR3. This chain uses TRBV27 with TRBJ2-1, with TRBD1 matching over 7 bases. V lost 2 bases and J lost 7; bases outside the gene matches: 5. The CDR3 loop spans 14 amino acids. Germline V gene lookup returns CDR1 MNHEY and CDR2 SMNVEV (reference sequence). CDR3: CASSLLGGGNEQFF. Here the CDR3 DNA reads TGTGCCAGCAGTTTACTAGGGGGCGGGAATGAGCAGTTCTTC.

The V gene is TRBV10-3, the J gene TRBJ2-3; 13 bases match TRBD2. Trimming at V came to 6 bases and at J to 2 bases, leaving 2 bases not matched to a gene. Germline loops: CDR1 ENHRY, CDR2 SYGVKD. CDR3 length: 15 residues. In DNA form, the CDR3 reads TGTGCCATCAGCGGGACTAGCGGGGTCACAGATACGCAGTATTTT. As protein: CAISGTSGVTDTQYF.

Worth noting for this clone: At one end, the junction sequence differs from germline, possibly due to a read error. The gene calls are TRBV7-7 and TRBJ2-7, with 9 bases aligning to TRBD1. Germline CDR1 and CDR2: SSHAT and FNYEAQ (reference sequence). The CDR3 is 15 amino acids. The CDR3 DNA sequence: TGTGCTAGCAGCTTAGACGTGGGACAGGGCTACGAGCAGTACTTC. Translated, it gives CASSLDVGQGYEQYF.

The chain links TRBV30 to TRBJ1-3, with TRBD1 identical over 10 bases. The length of the CDR3 is 14 residues. Per germline, CDR1 GTSNPN and CDR2 SVGIG (reference sequence). V was pared by 5 bases and J by 6 bases, with 7 bases of the junction left unmatched. CDR3: CAWGAGTGVNTIYF. The CDR3 coding sequence is TGTGCCTGGGGAGCCGGGACAGGGGTAAACACCATATATTTT.

The chain is built from TRBV4-3 and TRBJ2-7; D ambiguous. The CDR3 loop spans 14 amino acids. Trimming removed 1 base at V and 1 base at J, with 8 bases between. Germline V gives CDR1 LGHNA, CDR2 YSLEER. The CDR3 DNA is TGCGCCAGCAGCCAAGGGGCCCAGTCCTACGAGCAGTACTTC. It yields the protein CASSQGAQSYEQYF.

The chain employs TRBV5-1 and TRBJ2-1; tentative D call: TRBD1 (5 bases). Trimming took off 0 bases at V and 4 bases at J, with 11 bases between the two ends. In germline, CDR1 is SGHRS, CDR2 YFSETQ. The CDR3 consists of 15 residues. The CDR3 here is CASSLATGSYNEQFF. For the CDR3, the DNA is TGCGCCAGCAGCTTGGCTACAGGATCATACAATGAGCAGTTCTTC.

The J gene is TRBJ1-1, the V gene TRBV9; D unclear. V was pared by 1 base and J by 5 bases, with 18 bases between. CDR3 length equals 16 residues. The germline V gene encodes CDR1 SGDLS and CDR2 YYNGEE. CDR3 sequence reads: CASSVLSEGRETEAFF. The CDR3, as DNA: TGTGCCAGCAGCGTACTTTCGGAGGGTCGGGAAACTGAAGCTTTCTTT.

This chain connects TRBV30 to TRBJ1-5, with 7 positions matching TRBD1. CDR3 size: 14 residues. V dropped 1 base and J dropped 6; count of bases not matched to a gene: 6. Germline V CDR1 and CDR2: GTSNPN, SVGIG (reference sequence). The CDR3 protein is CAWSAGQVGQPQHF. The DNA for the CDR3 is TGTGCCTGGAGTGCCGGACAGGTTGGTCAGCCCCAGCATTTT.

The rearrangement joins TRBV2 to TRBJ1-2; D is perhaps TRBD1 (6 bases). V was pared by 6 bases and J by 0 bases, with 32 bases between. The CDR3 covers 21 residues. Germline assignment: CDR1 SNHLY and CDR2 FYNNEI. This chain's CDR3 is CASREFSQGFKADLPNYGYTF. CDR3 DNA sequence: TGTGCCAGCAGGGAGTTCTCACAGGGTTTTAAAGCGGACTTACCTAACTATGGCTACACCTTC.

The rearrangement joins TRBV4-1 to TRBJ2-7, with D maybe TRBD2 (6 bases). The CDR3 has 14 residues. V was pared by 1 base and J by 3 bases, with 10 bases between. In germline, CDR1 is MGHRA, CDR2 YSYEKL. The CDR3 region has the DNA TGCGCCAGCAGCCAAGTCATGACTAGCTACGAGCAGTACTTC. As protein: CASSQVMTSYEQYF.

Concerning this clone: Other DNA sequences of this sample code for an identical CDR3. The V gene is TRBV11-2, the J gene TRBJ2-7, with 9 bases fitting TRBD1. CDR1 is SGHAT and CDR2 is FQNNGV in the germline V gene. The CDR3 has 13 residues. V gave up 3 bases and J gave up 7 bases; unmatched junction bases: 4. DNA of the CDR3: TGTGCCAGCAGCTTGGGACAGGGCTGGGAGCAGTACTTC. Protein product: CASSLGQGWEQYF.

V is TRBV28 and J is TRBJ2-7; maybe TRBD1 (5 bases). V lost 5 bases and J lost 11, with 25 bases in between. This CDR3 contains 15 residues. Germline V CDR1 and CDR2: MDHEN, SYDVKM. This CDR3 is CASSDVPDTVPREYF. CDR3 sequence (DNA): TGTGCCAGCAGTGACGTCCCGGACACGGTCCCTCGGGAGTACTTC.

V and J are TRBV10-1 and TRBJ2-2; TRBD1 agrees at 10 bases. The germline CDR1 and CDR2 sequences are WNHNN and SYGVQD (reference sequence). There are 18 residues in the CDR3. The trim removed 4 bases at V and 0 bases at J, leaving 8 bases unmatched. Written as DNA, the CDR3 is TGCGCCAGCAGTGTTGGGACAGGGGAGCCCGCGAACACCGGGGAGCTGTTTTTT. Its translation: CASSVGTGEPANTGELFF.

The chain couples TRBV7-8 to TRBJ1-1; D ambiguous. Trimming removed 1 base at V and 0 bases at J, with 12 bases between. The CDR3 consists of 16 residues. Germline CDR1 reads SGHVS; CDR2 reads FQNEAQ. CDR3 loop: CASSLVFGPLNTEAFF. CDR3 coding DNA: TGTGCCAGCAGCTTAGTATTCGGACCGCTGAACACTGAAGCTTTCTTT.

J is TRBJ1-4 and V is TRBV5-6; D call uncertain. Trimming stripped 0 bases from V and 0 bases from J, with 9 bases between. The CDR3 runs 16 residues. CDR1 and CDR2 (germline): SGHDT, YYEEEE. The CDR3 here is CASSLGIHTTNEKLFF. The CDR3 DNA reads TGTGCCAGCAGCTTGGGCATACACACAACTAATGAAAAACTGTTTTTT.

This chain uses TRBV5-4 with TRBJ2-3; D perhaps matches TRBD2 (6 bases). Trimming took off 10 bases at V and 0 bases at J, with 15 bases between the two ends. Germline V gives CDR1 SGHNT, CDR2 YYREEE (reference sequence). The CDR3 runs 14 residues. This CDR3 is CACGGFTSTDTQYF. In DNA form, the CDR3 reads TGTGCCTGTGGAGGGTTTACTAGCACAGATACGCAGTATTTT.

The V call is TRBV7-9, the J call TRBJ1-6; 10 nucleotides line up with TRBD1. The CDR3 covers 12 residues. Looked up from germline, CDR1 is SEHNR and CDR2 is FQNEAQ (reference sequence). The junction had 4 bases not matched to a gene; V was cut back by 6 bases and J by 14 bases. CDR3: CASSGQGEALHF. The CDR3, as DNA: TGTGCCAGCAGTGGACAGGGGGAGGCCCTCCACTTT.

This clone came up once. The V and J genes are TRBV7-9 and TRBJ2-2; D possibly corresponds to TRBD1 (6 bases). The CDR3 is made up of 13 amino acids. V gave up 4 bases and J gave up 5 bases, with 8 bases separating them. Germline values: CDR1 SEHNR, CDR2 FQNEAQ (reference sequence). CDR3 region: CASSWQGTGELFF. For the CDR3, the DNA is TGTGCCAGCAGCTGGCAGGGGACCGGGGAGCTGTTTTTT.